Listed below are T cell receptor beta chains from one sample, sequenced in a study of T cell responses to AZD1222 COVID-19 vaccine. Profiling relied on immunoSEQ multiplex PCR, and the TCRdb table lists in-frame clones only, not all of them. The table includes about 140,000 clones, roughly 92% detected once. Source: peripheral blood, taken on day 0 of AZD1222 vaccination. These receptors all stem from an adult in good health. CDR3s include the opening cysteine and the closing phenylalanine or tryptophan. The D gene is left open where the match is weak.

cdr3_length d_call j_call v_call cdr3_aa
14 TRBD2 TRBJ2-1 TRBV7-2 CANSRGVAYNEQFF
16 TRBD2 TRBJ2-1 TRBV6-5 CASSFTQSGSWNEQFF
15 TRBD1 TRBJ1-1 TRBV4-1 CASSQYTGGNTEAFF
12 . TRBJ1-1 TRBV11-2 CASAGMNTEAFF
14 TRBD1 TRBJ1-5 TRBV3-1/TRBV3-2 CASSQGTATQPQHF
14 . TRBJ1-2 TRBV5-1 CASAPPGGLYGYTF
16 TRBD1 TRBJ2-2 TRBV28 CASSRGGSANTGELFF
15 . TRBJ2-7 TRBV28 CASSGQTVLSYEQYF
14 TRBD1 TRBJ1-1 TRBV2 CASSSGTGNTEAFF
15 TRBD1 TRBJ1-5 TRBV27 CASSFSRGLGQPQHF